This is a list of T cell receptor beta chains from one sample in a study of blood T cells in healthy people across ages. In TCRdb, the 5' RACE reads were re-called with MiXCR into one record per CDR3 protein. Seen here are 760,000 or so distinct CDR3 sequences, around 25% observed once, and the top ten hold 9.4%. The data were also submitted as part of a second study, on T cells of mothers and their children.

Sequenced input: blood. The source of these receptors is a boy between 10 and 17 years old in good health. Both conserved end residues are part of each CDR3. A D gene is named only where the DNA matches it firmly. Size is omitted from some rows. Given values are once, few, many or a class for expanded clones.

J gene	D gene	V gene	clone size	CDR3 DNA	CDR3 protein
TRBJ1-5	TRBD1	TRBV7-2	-	TGTGCCAGCAGCGGGGACAGGGGTCGCAATCAGCCCCAGCATTTT	CASSGDRGRNQPQHF
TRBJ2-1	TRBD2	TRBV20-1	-	TGCAGTGCTGTTAGCGGGGGCAATGAGCAGTTCTTC	CSAVSGGNEQFF
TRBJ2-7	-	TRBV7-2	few	TGTGCCAGCAGCTTAGTCCGCGCAGGTACCTACGAGCAGTACTTC	CASSLVRAGTYEQYF
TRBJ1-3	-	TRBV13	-	TGTGCCAGCAGCTCCCCTCACTCTGGAAACACCATATATTTT	CASSSPHSGNTIYF
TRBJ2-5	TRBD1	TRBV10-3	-	TGTGCCATCAGTGACCGAACAGGGGGCCAAGAGACCCAGTACTTC	CAISDRTGGQETQYF
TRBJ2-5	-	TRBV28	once	TGTGCCAGCAGACCTCAGGGGGGAGAGACCCAGTACTTC	CASRPQGGETQYF
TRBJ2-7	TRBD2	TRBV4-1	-	TGCGCCAGCAGCCATCTCACTAGCGAGGCCCACTACGAGCAGTACTTC	CASSHLTSEAHYEQYF
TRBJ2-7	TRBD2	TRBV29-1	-	TGCAGCGTCAGCGGGAGGAGCCCCTACGAGCAGTACTTC	CSVSGRSPYEQYF
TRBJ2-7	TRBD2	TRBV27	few	TGTGCCAGCAGTGGCCTGGGTGCGGGGGACTACGAGCAGTACTTC	CASSGLGAGDYEQYF
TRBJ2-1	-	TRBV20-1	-	TGCAGTGCTCCCTCCCGGCAGGGTTGGGGGAATGAGCAGTTCTTC	CSAPSRQGWGNEQFF
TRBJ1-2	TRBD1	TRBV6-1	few	TGTGCCAGCGGGGCCGGGACAGGCCCCGGCTATGGCTACACCTTC	CASGAGTGPGYGYTF
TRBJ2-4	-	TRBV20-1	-	TGCAGTGCTAGTGATCCGCAGACGCTAGCCAAAAACATTCAGTACTTC	CSASDPQTLAKNIQYF
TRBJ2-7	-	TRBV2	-	TGTGCCAGCAGTTCCGAGCTACAGGGCCCTTACGAGCAGTACTTC	CASSSELQGPYEQYF
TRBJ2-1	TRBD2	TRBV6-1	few	TGTGCCAGCAGTTCTAGCGGGATCTACAATGAGCAGTTCTTC	CASSSSGIYNEQFF
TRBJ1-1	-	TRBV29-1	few	TGCAGCGTTACCCCACAGGGGAACACTGAAGCTTTCTTT	CSVTPQGNTEAFF
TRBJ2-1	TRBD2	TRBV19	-	TGTGCCAGTAGCCTGACTAGCGGGTACTCCTACAATGAGCAGTTCTTC	CASSLTSGYSYNEQFF
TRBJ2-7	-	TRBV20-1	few	TGCAGTGCTAGTCCCGGGACCGATACCTACGAGCAGTACTTC	CSASPGTDTYEQYF
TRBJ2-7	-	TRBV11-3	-	TGTGCCAGCAGCGACCGGGACCCCCTTACCGAGCAGTACTTC	CASSDRDPLTEQYF
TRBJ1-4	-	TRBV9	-	TGTGCCAGCAGCGTAGGGACAGTTAAATATGAAAAACTGTTTTTT	CASSVGTVKYEKLFF
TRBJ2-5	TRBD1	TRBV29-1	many	TGCAGCGTTGAGGAGACAGGGAAAGAGACCCAGTACTTC	CSVEETGKETQYF
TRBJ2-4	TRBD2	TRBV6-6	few	TGTGCCAGCACCATAGCGGGGGGTCTAGCCAAAAACATTCAGTACTTC	CASTIAGGLAKNIQYF
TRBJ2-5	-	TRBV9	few	TGTGCCAGCAAAGGGGACGAAGAGACCCAGTACTTC	CASKGDEETQYF
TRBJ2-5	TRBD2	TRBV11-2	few	TGTGCCAGCAGCCGGCAAATCGGCGGTTCTCGGGAGGGCCGGGAGACCCAGTACTTC	CASSRQIGGSREGRETQYF
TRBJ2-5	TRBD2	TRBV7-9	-	TGTGCCAGCAGCTCCGGGACTATTCAAGAGACCCAGTACTTC	CASSSGTIQETQYF
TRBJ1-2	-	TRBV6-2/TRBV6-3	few	TGTGCCAGCGGGGTCCTAGCTAACTATGGCTACACCTTC	CASGVLANYGYTF
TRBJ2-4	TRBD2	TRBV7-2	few	TGTGCCAGCAGCGCCCGACTAGCGGGCGAAAACATTCAGTACTTC	CASSARLAGENIQYF
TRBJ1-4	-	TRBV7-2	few	TGTGCCAGCAGCCCATGGAGGGGCGGGGAAAAACTGTTTTTT	CASSPWRGGEKLFF
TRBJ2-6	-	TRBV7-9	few	TGTGCCAGCAGCTCCCCCTGGCGCTCTGGGGCCAACGTCCTGACTTTC	CASSSPWRSGANVLTF
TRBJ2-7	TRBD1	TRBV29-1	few	TGCAGCGTTGAGGCAAGACAGGGCCTCGGAAACGAGCAGTACTTC	CSVEARQGLGNEQYF
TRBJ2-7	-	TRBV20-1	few	TGCAGTGCTAGACGTTCTGGGAGCGGCCCAACCTCCTACGAGCAGTACTTC	CSARRSGSGPTSYEQYF
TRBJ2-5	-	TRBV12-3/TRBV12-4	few	TGTGCCAGCAGCCTTCTGGGGAGGCAGCAAGAGACCCAGTACTTC	CASSLLGRQQETQYF
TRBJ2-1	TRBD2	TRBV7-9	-	TGTGCCAGCAACCGACTAGCGGGGTCCGATGAGCAGTTCTTC	CASNRLAGSDEQFF
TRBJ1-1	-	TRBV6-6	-	TGTGCCAGCAGTACGATGCACGGGTTTGACACTGAAGCTTTCTTT	CASSTMHGFDTEAFF
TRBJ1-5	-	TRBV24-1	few	TGTGCCACCAGTGACTCGACAGATTATAGCAATCAGCCCCAGCATTTT	CATSDSTDYSNQPQHF
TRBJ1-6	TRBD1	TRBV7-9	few	TGTGCCAGCGCGATGGGACAGGGGAATTCACCCCTCCACTTT	CASAMGQGNSPLHF
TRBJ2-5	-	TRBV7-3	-	TGTGCCAGCAGCTGGAGGGGGGGAGAGACCCAGTACTTC	CASSWRGGETQYF
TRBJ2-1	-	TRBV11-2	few	TGTGCCAGCAGTCCTATAGTGGGGCCCAGGGATGAGCAGTTCTTC	CASSPIVGPRDEQFF
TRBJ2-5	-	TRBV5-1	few	TGCGCCAGCAGCTTGGAAGGGGTCCTCCAAGAGACCCAGTACTTC	CASSLEGVLQETQYF
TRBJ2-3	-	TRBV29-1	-	TGCAGCGTTGAATTCGGGTCCGGGACAGATACGCAGTATTTT	CSVEFGSGTDTQYF
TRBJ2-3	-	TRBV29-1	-	TGCAGCGTTGGGTCGCTCGCGACAGATACGCAGTATTTT	CSVGSLATDTQYF
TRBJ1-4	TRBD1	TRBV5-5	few	TGTGCCAGCAGCGTACTAGGGACAGTAACTGAAAAACTGTTTTTT	CASSVLGTVTEKLFF
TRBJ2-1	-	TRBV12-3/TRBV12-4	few	TGTGCCAGCAGTTTTGGTGACGGGGCTGATGAGCAGTTCTTC	CASSFGDGADEQFF
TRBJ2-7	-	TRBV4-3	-	TGCGCCAGCAGCCAAGACCTGTCGGAGTCCTACGAGCAGTACTTC	CASSQDLSESYEQYF
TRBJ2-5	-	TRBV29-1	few	TGCAGCGTTGCTCAAAACCAAGAGACCCAGTACTTC	CSVAQNQETQYF
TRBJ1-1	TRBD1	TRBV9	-	TGTGCCGGCAGCGGCCGGGACAGATTCACTGTAGCTTTCTTT	CAGSGRDRFTVAFF
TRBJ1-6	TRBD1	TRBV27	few	TGTGCCAGCAGTTCCTTGACAGGGGCCCCTAATTCACCCCTCCACTTT	CASSSLTGAPNSPLHF
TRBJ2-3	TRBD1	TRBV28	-	TGTGCCAGTCAACAGGGGGTTAGCACAGATACGCAGTATTTT	CASQQGVSTDTQYF
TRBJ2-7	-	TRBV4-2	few	TGTGCCAGCAGCCAAGTCTCTATCGGCTACGAGCAGTACTTC	CASSQVSIGYEQYF
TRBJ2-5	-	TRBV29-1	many	TGCAGCGTTGTTTCAGGCCAAGAGACCCAGTACTTC	CSVVSGQETQYF
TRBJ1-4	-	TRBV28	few	TGTGCCAGCAGTTTGGGGAAGGATGCAACTAATGAAAAACTGTTTTTT	CASSLGKDATNEKLFF
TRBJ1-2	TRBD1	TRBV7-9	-	TGTGCCAGCAGCTTACTCAACGAGGGGGCGGTCTATGGCTACACCTTC	CASSLLNEGAVYGYTF
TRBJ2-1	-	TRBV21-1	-	TGTGCCAGCAGCAACGAGACAGGGGGAACCTACAATGAGCAGTTCTTC	CASSNETGGTYNEQFF
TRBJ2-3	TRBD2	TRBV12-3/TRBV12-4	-	TGTGCCAGCAGTTCCACCAAACTAGCGGTAATTTTCACAGATACGCAGTATTTT	CASSSTKLAVIFTDTQYF
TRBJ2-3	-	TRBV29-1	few	TGCAGCGTTGAAGGTGGGAGCCTTACAGATACGCAGTATTTT	CSVEGGSLTDTQYF
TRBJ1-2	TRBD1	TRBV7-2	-	TGTGCCAGCAGCTCCCAACCGACAGGGGTCTTCAATGGCTACACCTTC	CASSSQPTGVFNGYTF
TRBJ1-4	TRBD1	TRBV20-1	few	TGCAGTGCTAACGACAGGGGAGGTGAAAAACTGTTTTTT	CSANDRGGEKLFF
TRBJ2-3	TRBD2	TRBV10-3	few	TGTGCCAGCGCCTCTAGCGGAAGCACAGATACGCAGTATTTT	CASASSGSTDTQYF